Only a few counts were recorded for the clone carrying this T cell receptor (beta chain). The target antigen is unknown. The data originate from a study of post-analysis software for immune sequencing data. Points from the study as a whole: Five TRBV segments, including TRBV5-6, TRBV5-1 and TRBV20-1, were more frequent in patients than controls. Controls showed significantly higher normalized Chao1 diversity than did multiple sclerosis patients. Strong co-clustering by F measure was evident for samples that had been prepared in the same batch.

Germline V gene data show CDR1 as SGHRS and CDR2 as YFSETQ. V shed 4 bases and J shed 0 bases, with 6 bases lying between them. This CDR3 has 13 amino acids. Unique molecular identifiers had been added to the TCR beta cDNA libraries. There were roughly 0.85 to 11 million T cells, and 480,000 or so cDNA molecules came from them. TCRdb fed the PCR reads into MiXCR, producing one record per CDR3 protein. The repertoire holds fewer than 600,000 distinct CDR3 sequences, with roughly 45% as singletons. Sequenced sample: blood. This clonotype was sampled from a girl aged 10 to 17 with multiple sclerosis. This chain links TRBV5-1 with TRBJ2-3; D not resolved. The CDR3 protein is CASSLLSTDTQYF. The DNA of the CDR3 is TGCGCCAGCAGCCTCCTCAGCACAGATACGCAGTATTTT.